This TCR beta chain was retrieved from a study of molecular identifiers for immune sequencing clone quantification. Findings and caveats of the study: Highly expanded clones may be undercounted when identical TCR molecules share barcodes. The share of molecules held by clones above 20 RNA copies was over 99% in effector cells and under 1% in naive cells.

Naive CD8 T cells were picked out by sorting for CD8+CD4-CCR7+CD45RA+. The CDR3 loop spans 14 amino acids. J lost 4 bases, V lost 6 bases, and 8 bases had no gene match. CDR1 and CDR2 from the germline V gene are SQVTM and ANQGSEA. Bulk TCR libraries used previously described methods and listed TCR primers. A single record per CDR3 protein comes from TCRdb applying MiXCR to the PCR reads. Among more than 550,000 distinct CDR3 sequences listed, roughly 25% were seen once. This clonotype was seen repeatedly, ten times or more. Its antigen is unknown. The sequence came from a human donor in good health. Some libraries in this study had Jurkat cell RNA spiked in. The J gene is TRBJ2-3, the V gene TRBV29-1; TRBD2 aligns across 9 bases. Sequencing input: naive CD8+ T cells from blood, with Jurkat cell RNA spiked in. Noted subset: FACS-sorted CD8+CD4-CCR7+CD45RA+ naive T cells. DNA of the CDR3: TGCAGCGTCGATCTGGCGGGGGGGCCAGATACGCAGTATTTT. Amino acid sequence: CSVDLAGGPDTQYF.